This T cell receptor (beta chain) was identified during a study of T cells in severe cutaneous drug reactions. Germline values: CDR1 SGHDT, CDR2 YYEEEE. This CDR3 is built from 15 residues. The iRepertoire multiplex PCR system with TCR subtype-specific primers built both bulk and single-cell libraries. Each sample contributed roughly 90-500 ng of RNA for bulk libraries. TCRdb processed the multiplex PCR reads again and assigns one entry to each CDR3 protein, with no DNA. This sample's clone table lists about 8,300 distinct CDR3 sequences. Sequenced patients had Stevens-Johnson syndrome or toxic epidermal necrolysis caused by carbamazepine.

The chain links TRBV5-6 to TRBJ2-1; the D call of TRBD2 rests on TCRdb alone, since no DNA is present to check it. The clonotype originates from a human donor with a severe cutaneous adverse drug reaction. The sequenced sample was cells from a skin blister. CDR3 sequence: CASSRAGLAGVEQFF.